This TCR beta chain was sequenced during a study of metastatic and nonmetastatic thyroid tumors. TCRdb re-analyzed the PCR reads through MiXCR. The data contain about 30,000 clones, more than 20% of them singletons. Every patient was untreated before thyroid surgery. This clone occurred many times. Sequences were obtained from blood. The TCR comes from a female donor with papillary thyroid cancer or a benign thyroid nodule (not recorded which). Some clones in this sample may be carry-over from other donors' samples.

The CDR3 DNA is TGCGCCAGCAGCTTGAAGGGTTCGTCCGGTTTGACTGAAGCTTTCTTT. This translates into CASSLKGSSGLTEAFF. The V call is TRBV5-1, the J call TRBJ1-1; no definite D call. V was cut by 1 base and J by 5 bases, with 18 bases left in between. CDR1 and CDR2 from the germline V gene are SGHRS and YFSETQ. CDR3 length equals 16 residues.